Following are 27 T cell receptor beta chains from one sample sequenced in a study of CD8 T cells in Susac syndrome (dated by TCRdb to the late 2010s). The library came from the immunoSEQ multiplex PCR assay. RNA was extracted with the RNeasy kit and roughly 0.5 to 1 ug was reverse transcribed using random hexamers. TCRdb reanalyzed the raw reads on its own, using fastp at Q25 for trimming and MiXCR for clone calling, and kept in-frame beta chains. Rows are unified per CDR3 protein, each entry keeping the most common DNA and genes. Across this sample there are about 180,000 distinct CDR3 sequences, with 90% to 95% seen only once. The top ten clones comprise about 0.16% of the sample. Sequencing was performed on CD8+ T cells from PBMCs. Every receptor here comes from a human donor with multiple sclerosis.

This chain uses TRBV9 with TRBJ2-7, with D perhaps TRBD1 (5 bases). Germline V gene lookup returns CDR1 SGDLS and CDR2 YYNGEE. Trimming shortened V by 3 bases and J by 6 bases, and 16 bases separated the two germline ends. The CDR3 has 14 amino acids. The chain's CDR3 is CASSATDAGPEQYF. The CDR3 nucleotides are TGTGCCAGCAGCGCCACCGACGCAGGGCCCGAGCAGTACTTC.

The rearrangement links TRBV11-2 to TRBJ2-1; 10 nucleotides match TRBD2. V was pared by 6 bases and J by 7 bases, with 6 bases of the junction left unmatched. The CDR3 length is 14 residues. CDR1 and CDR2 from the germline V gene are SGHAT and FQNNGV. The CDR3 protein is CASSEREGRNEQFF. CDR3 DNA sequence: TGTGCCAGCAGTGAGCGGGAGGGCCGGAATGAGCAGTTCTTC.

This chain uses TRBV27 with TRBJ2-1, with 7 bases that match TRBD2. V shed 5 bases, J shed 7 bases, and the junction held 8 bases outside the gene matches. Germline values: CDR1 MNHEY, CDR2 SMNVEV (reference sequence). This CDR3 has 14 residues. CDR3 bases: TGTGCCAGCAGTCCCGGACTAGTTCCGAATGAGCAGTTCTTC. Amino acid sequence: CASSPGLVPNEQFF.

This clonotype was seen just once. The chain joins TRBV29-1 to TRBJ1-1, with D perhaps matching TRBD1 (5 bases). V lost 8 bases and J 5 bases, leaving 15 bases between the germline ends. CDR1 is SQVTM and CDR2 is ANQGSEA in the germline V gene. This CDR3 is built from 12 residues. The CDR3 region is CSCLGRSTEAFF. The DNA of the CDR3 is TGCAGCTGCCTGGGGCGAAGTACTGAAGCTTTCTTT.

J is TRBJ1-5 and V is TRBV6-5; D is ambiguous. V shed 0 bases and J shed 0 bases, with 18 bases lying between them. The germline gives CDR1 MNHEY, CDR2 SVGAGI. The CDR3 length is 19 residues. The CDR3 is CASSYSTTEYLSSNQPQHF. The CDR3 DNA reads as TGTGCCAGCAGTTACTCGACTACGGAATACCTCTCTAGCAATCAGCCCCAGCATTTT.

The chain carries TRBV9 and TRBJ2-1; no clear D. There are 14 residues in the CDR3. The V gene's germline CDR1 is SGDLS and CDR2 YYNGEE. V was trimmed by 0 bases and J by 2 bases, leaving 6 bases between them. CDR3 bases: TGTGCCAGCAGCGTAGGCAGAACCTACAATGAGCAGTTCTTC. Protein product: CASSVGRTYNEQFF.

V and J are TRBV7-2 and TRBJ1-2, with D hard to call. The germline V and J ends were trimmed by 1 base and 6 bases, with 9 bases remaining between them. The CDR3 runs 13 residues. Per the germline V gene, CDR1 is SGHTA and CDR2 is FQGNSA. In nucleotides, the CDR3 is TGTGCCAGCAGCTTAGGTCACGCCCATGGCTACACCTTC. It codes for CASSLGHAHGYTF.

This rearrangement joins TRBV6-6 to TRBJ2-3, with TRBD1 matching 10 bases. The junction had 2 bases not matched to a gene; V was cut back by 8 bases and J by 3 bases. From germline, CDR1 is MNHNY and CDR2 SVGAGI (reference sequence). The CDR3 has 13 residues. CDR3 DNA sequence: TGTGCCAGCGGGGACAGGGGAACAGATACGCAGTATTTT. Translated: CASGDRGTDTQYF.

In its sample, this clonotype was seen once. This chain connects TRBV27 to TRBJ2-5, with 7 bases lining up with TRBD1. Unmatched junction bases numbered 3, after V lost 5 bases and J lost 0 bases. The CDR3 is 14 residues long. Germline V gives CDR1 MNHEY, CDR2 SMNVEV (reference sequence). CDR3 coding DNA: TGTGCCAGCAGTACGACAGGGCACCAAGAGACCCAGTACTTC. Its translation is CASSTTGHQETQYF.

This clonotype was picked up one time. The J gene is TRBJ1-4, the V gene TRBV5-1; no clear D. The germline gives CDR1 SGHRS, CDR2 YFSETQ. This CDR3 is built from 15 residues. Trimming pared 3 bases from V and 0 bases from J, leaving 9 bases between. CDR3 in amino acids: CASSSLHPTNEKLFF. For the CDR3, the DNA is TGCGCCAGCAGCTCCCTACACCCAACTAATGAAAAACTGTTTTTT.

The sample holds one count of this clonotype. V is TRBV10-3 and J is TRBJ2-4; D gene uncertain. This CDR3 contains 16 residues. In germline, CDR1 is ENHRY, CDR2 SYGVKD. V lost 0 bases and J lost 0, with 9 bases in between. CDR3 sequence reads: CAISESGVRAKNIQYF. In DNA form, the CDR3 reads TGTGCCATCAGTGAGTCTGGGGTCAGAGCCAAAAACATTCAGTACTTC.

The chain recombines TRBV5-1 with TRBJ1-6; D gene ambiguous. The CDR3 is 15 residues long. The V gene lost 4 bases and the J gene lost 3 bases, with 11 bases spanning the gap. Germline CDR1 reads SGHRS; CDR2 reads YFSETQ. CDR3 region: CASSPGVGYNSPLHF. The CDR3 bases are TGCGCCAGCAGCCCCGGCGTAGGCTATAATTCACCCCTCCACTTT.

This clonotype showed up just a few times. The CDR3 sequence: CASSGTATSQEYNYGYTF. The CDR3, as DNA: TGTGCCAGCAGCGGAACGGCTACAAGCCAAGAATACAACTATGGCTACACCTTC. The genes are TRBV9 and TRBJ1-2; no clear D. Germline CDR1 and CDR2: SGDLS and YYNGEE. V lost 3 bases and J lost 2, with 23 bases in between. The CDR3 spans 18 residues. The whole variable domain, remainder taken from reference TRBV9 and TRBJ1-2, is DSGVTQTPKHLITATGQRVTLRCSPRSGDLSVYWYQQSLDQGLQFLIQYYNGEERAKGNILERFSAQQFPDLHSELNLSSLELGDSALYFCASSGTATSQEYNYGYTFGSGTRLTVV.

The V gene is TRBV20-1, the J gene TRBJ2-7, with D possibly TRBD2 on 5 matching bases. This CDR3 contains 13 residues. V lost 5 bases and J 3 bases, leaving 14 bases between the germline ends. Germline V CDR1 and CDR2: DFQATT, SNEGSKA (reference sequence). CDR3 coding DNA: TGCAGTGCTGGCCCAAGAGCGGACTACGAGCAGTACTTC. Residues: CSAGPRADYEQYF.

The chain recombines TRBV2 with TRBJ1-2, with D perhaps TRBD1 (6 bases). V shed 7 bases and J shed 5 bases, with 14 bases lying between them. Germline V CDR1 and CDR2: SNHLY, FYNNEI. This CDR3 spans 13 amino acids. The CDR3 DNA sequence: TGTGCCAGCATCAACGGACAGAGGTATGGCTACACCTTC. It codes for CASINGQRYGYTF.

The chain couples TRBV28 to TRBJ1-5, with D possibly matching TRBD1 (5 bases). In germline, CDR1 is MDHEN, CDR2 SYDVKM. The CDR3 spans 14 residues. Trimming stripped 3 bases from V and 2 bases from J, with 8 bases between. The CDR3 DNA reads TGTGCCAGCAGTTTTTGGGGGGGCAATCAGCCCCAGCATTTT. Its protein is CASSFWGGNQPQHF.

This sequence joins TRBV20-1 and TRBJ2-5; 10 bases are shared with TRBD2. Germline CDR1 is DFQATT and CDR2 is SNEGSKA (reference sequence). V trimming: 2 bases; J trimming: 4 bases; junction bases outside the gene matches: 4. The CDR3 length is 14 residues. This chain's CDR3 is CSARRRTSGETQYF. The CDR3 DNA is TGCAGTGCTAGACGCCGGACTAGCGGAGAGACCCAGTACTTC.

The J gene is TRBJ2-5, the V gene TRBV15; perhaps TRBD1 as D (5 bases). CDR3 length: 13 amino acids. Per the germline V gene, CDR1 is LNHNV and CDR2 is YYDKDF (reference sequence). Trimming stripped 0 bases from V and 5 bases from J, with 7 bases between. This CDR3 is CATSREKGETQYF. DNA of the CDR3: TGTGCCACCAGCAGAGAGAAGGGGGAGACCCAGTACTTC.

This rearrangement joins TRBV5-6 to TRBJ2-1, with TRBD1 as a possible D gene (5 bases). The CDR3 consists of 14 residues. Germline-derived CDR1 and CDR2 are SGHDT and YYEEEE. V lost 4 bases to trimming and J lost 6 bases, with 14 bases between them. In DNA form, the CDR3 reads TGTGCCAGCAGCCCCGCAGGGTTCTCCAATGAGCAGTTCTTC. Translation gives CASSPAGFSNEQFF.

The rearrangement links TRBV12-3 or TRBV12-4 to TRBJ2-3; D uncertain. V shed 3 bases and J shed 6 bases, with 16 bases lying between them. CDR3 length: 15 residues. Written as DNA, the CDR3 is TGTGCCAGCAGTTTGGGTACTGTCGTTTTTGATACGCAGTATTTT. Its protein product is CASSLGTVVFDTQYF.

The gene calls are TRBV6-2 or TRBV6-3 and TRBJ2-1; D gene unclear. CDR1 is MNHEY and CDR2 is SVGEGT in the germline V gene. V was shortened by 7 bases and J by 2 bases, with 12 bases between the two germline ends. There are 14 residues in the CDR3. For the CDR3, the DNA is TGTGCCAGCATTCGGCCAGGTACCTACAATGAGCAGTTCTTC. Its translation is CASIRPGTYNEQFF.

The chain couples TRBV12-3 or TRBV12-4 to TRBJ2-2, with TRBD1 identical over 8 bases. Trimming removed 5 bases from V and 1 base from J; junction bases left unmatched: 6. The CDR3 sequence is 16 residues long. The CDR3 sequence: CASSLAGGLNTGELFF. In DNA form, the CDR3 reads TGTGCCAGCAGTCTGGCAGGGGGCCTGAACACCGGGGAGCTGTTTTTT.

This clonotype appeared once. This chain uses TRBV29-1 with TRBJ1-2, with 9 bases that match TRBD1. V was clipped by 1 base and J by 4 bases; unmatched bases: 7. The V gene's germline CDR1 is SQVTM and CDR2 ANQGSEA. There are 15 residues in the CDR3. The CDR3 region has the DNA TGCAGCGTTGAAGGGGGGACAGGGTACGGCTATGGCTACACCTTC. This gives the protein CSVEGGTGYGYGYTF.

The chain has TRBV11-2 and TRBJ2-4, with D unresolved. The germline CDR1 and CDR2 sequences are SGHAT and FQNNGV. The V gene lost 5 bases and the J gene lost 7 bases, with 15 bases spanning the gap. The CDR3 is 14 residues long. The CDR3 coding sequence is TGTGCCAGCAGCATCCTGGAAGGACGGAACATTCAGTACTTC. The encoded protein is CASSILEGRNIQYF.

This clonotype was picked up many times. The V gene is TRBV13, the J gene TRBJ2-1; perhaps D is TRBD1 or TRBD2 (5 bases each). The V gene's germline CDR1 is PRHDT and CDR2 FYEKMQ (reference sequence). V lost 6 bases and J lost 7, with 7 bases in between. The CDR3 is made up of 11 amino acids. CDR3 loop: CASSEGNEQFF. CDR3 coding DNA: TGTGCCAGCAGTGAGGGGAATGAGCAGTTCTTC.

DNA for the CDR3: TGTGCCAGTGGGCAGGGAGGCACCGGGGAGCTGTTTTTT. This sequence encodes CASGQGGTGELFF. The V call is TRBV27, the J call TRBJ2-2; D perhaps matches TRBD2 (6 bases). V was pared by 9 bases and J by 4 bases, with 12 bases between. This CDR3 region has 13 residues. Per the germline V gene, CDR1 is MNHEY and CDR2 is SMNVEV (reference sequence).

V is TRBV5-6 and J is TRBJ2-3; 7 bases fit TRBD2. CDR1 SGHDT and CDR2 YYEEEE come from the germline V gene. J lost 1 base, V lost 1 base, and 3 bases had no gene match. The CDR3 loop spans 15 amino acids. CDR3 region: CASSLIREGTDTQYF. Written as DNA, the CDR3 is TGTGCCAGCAGCTTGATTCGGGAGGGCACAGATACGCAGTATTTT. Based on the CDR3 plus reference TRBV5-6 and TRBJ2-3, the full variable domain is DAGVTQSPTHLIKTRGQQVTLRCSPKSGHDTVSWYQQALGQGPQFIFQYYEEEERQRGNFPDRFSGHQFPNYSSELNVNALLLGDSALYLCASSLIREGTDTQYFGPGTRLTVL.